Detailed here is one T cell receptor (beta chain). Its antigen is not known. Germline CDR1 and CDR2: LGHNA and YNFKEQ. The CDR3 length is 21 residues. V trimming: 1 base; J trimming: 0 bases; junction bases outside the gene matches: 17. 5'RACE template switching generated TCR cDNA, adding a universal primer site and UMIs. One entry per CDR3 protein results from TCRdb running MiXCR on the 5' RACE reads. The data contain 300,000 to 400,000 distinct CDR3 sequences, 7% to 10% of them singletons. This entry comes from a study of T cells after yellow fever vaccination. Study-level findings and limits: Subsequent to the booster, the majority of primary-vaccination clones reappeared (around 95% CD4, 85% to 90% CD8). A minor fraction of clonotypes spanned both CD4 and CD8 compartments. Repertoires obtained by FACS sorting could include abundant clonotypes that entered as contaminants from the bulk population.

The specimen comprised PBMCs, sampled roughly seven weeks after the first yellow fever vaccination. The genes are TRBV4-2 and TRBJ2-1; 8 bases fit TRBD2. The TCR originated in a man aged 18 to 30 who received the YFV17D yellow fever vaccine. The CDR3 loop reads CASSQVGWKGGGSPSYNEQFF. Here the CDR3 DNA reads TGTGCCAGCAGCCAAGTGGGGTGGAAGGGCGGGGGGTCCCCCTCCTACAATGAGCAGTTCTTC.